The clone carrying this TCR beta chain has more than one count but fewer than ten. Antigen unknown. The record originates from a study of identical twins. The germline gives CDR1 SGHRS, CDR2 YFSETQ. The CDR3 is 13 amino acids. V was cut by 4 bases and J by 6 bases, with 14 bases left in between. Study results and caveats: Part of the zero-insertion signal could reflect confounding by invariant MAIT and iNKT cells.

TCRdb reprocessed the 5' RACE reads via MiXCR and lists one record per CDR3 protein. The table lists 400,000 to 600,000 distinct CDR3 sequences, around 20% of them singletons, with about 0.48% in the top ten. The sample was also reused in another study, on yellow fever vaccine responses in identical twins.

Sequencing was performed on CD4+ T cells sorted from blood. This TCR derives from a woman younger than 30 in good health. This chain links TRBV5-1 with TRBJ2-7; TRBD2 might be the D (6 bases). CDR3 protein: CASSADRTIEQYF. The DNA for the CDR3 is TGCGCCAGCAGCGCAGACCGGACTATCGAGCAGTACTTC.